The T cell receptor beta chain under discussion was sequenced for a study of cytomegalovirus exposure and HLA in healthy donors. Broader study findings: In a later analysis, across HLA loci, associated TCR counts were highest for DRB1, lowest for HLA-C.

As regards this clone: The antigen is not known.

The CDR3 is 15 residues long. Germline V gives CDR1 SGHKS, CDR2 YYEKEE (reference sequence). The J segment lost 1 base and the V segment lost 0 bases, leaving 2 bases of the junction unmatched. The PCR employed 60 Vbeta primers together with 13 Jbeta primers. Profiled with immunoSEQ multiplex PCR; TCRdb holds only in-frame clones, not every one. The data contain roughly 140,000 clones, about 80% of them singletons. The chain recombines TRBV5-5 with TRBJ2-3; TRBD1 matches at 7 bases. The clonotype comes from a woman in her sixties in good health and CMV-seropositive. Sequenced sample: PBMCs. Written as DNA, the CDR3 is TGTGCCAGCAGCTTGGACGGGACAGGCACAGATACGCAGTATTTT. This encodes CASSLDGTGTDTQYF.